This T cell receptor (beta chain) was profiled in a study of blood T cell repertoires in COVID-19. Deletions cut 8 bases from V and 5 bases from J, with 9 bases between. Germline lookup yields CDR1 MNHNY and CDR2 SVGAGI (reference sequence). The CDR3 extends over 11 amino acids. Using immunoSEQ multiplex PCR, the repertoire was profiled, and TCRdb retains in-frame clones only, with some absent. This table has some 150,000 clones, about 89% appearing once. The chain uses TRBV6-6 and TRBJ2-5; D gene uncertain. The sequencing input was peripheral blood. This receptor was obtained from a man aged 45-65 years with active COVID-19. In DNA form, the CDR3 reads TGTGCCAGCGGGCGTTCCGAGACCCAGTACTTC. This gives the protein CASGRSETQYF.